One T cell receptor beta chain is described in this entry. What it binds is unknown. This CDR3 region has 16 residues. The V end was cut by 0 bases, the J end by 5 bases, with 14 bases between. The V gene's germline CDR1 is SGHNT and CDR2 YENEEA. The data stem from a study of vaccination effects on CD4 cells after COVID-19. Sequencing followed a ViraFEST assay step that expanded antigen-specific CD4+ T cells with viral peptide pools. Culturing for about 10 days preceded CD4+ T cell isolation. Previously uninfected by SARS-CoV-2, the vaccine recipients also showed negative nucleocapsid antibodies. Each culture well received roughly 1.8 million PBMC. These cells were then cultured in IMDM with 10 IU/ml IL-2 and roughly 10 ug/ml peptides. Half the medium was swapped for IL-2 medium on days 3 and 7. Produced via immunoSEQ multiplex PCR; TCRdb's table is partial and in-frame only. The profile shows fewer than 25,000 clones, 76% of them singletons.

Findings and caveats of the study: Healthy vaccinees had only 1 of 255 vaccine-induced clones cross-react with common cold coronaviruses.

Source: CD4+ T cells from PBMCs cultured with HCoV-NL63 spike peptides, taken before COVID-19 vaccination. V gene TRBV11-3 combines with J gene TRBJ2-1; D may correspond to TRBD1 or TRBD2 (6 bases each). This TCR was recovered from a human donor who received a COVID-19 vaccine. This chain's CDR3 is CASSLEQGGVDNEQFF. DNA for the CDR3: TGTGCCAGCAGCTTAGAACAGGGAGGAGTAGACAATGAGCAGTTCTTC.